This paragraph covers one T cell receptor beta chain sequence. These data originate in a study of T cell changes during pregnancy in multiple sclerosis. The data were produced by immunoSEQ multiplex PCR, yet TCRdb's version contains in-frame clones alone and is incomplete. The table includes 85,000 to 110,000 clones, around 94% detected once. The V end lost 3 bases, the J end lost 5 bases, and 19 bases lay between the germline ends. This CDR3 comprises 16 residues. Germline CDR1 SGDLS, CDR2 YYNGEE. This material consisted of peripheral blood, taken after pregnancy. The V call is TRBV9, the J call TRBJ2-3; D possibly corresponds to TRBD2 (5 bases). This clonotype originated in a female donor with multiple sclerosis, enrolled in a pregnancy study. In nucleotides, the CDR3 is TGTGCCAGCAGCGCCCCCCACGGGAACCAGGAAGATACGCAGTATTTT. It codes for CASSAPHGNQEDTQYF.